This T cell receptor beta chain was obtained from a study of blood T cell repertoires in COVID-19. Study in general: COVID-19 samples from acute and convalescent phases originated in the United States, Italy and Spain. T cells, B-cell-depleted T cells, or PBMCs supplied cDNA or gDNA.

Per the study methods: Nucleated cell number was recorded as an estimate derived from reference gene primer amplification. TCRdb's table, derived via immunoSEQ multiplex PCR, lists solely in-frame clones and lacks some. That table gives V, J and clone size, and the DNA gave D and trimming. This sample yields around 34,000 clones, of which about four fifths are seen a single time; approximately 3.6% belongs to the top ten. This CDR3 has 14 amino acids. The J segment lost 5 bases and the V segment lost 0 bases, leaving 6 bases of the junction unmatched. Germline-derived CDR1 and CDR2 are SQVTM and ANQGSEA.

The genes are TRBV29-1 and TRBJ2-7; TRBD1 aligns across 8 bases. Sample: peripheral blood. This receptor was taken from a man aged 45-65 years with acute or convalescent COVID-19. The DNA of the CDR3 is TGCAGCGTTGAAGATACCAGGGGGCAAAACGAGCAGTACTTC. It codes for CSVEDTRGQNEQYF.